This T cell receptor beta chain was sequenced for a study of T cells in Graves' hyperthyroidism and ophthalmopathy. CDR3 length: 14 residues. Germline values: CDR1 MDHEN, CDR2 SYDVKM. V dropped 7 bases and J dropped 4 bases, with 14 bases sitting between them. The blood was taken when hyperthyroidism was first diagnosed, before any ophthalmopathy symptoms showed up. From 8.5 to 10 ml of fresh peripheral blood, PBMCs were isolated. This clonotype appeared many times. Antigen specificity is unknown. Amplified TCR beta CDR3 regions came from RNA transcripts. A first-round RT-PCR of the TCR CDR3 used the HTBI primer set. TCRdb reprocessed the multiplex PCR reads with MiXCR, giving one entry per CDR3 protein. Here the sample spans about 130,000 distinct CDR3 sequences, over 20% being singletons. Study-wide points: Ophthalmopathy was predicted by the model a median of approximately 6.6 months ahead of onset.

This chain joins TRBV28 and TRBJ2-1; weak D call: TRBD2 (6 bases). This sequence was found in a woman between 50 and 59 years old with Graves' hyperthyroidism that later progressed to Graves' ophthalmopathy. The sample was blood. CDR3 residues: CASMEGFMYNEQFF. The DNA of the CDR3 is TGTGCCAGCATGGAGGGGTTCATGTACAATGAGCAGTTCTTC.